Listed here are 18 T cell receptor beta chains from one sample, sequenced in a study of T cell responses to AZD1222 COVID-19 vaccine (dated by TCRdb to the early 2020s). What the time point label conveys for this sample: about 28 days (+/-7) after the second vaccine dose. The library was obtained by the immunoSEQ multiplex PCR assay. This immuneACCESS table, as held by TCRdb, lists in-frame sequences with V and J called but not all clones. Of the missing ones, under half trace to an unresolved V gene in checked studies; the others have no known cause. The sample yields about 77,000 clones; roughly 90% were counted once. The top ten constitute around 4.5% of the sample. The sequenced sample was peripheral blood, obtained 28 days after the second AZD1222 dose. All receptors derive from an adult who received the AZD1222 COVID-19 vaccine.

This chain links TRBV6-5 with TRBJ1-1; 8 bases are shared with TRBD1. CDR3 length: 16 residues. J lost 5 bases, V lost 0 bases, and 8 bases had no gene match. Germline CDR1 is MNHEY and CDR2 is SVGAGI. The CDR3 protein is CASSYSQGAPGTEAFF. The CDR3 coding sequence is TGTGCCAGCAGTTACTCGCAGGGGGCGCCGGGTACTGAAGCTTTCTTT.

This chain links TRBV5-6 with TRBJ1-1; 8 bases align to TRBD1. The CDR3 is made up of 14 amino acids. Unmatched junction bases numbered 7, after V lost 2 bases and J lost 7 bases. CDR1 SGHDT and CDR2 YYEEEE come from the germline V gene. The CDR3 protein is CASSLTGTGIEAFF. The CDR3 nucleotides read TGTGCCAGCAGCTTAACCGGGACAGGTATTGAAGCTTTCTTT.

The chain joins TRBV6-4 to TRBJ2-2; tentatively, D is TRBD2 (5 bases). The CDR3 is 14 amino acids. The V and J ends lost 7 bases and 0 bases respectively, with 9 bases between them. Looked up from germline, CDR1 is MRHNA and CDR2 is SNTAGT. The CDR3 DNA reads as TGTGCCAGCACACCGCGGGCGAACACCGGGGAGCTGTTTTTT. Protein: CASTPRANTGELFF.

This chain uses TRBV19 with TRBJ2-1; 9 bases agree with TRBD2. V was pared by 4 bases and J by 10 bases, with 5 bases of the junction left unmatched. This CDR3 is built from 13 residues. Germline CDR1 and CDR2: LNHDA and SQIVND (reference sequence). CDR3 DNA: TGTGCCAGTAGTAGCGGGAGGGCCCTGGAGCAGTTCTTC. Translation: CASSSGRALEQFF. Filled out from reference TRBV19 and TRBJ2-1, the complete variable domain reads DGGITQSPKYLFRKEGQNVTLSCEQNLNHDAMYWYRQDPGQGLRLIYYSQIVNDFQKGDIAEGYSVSREKKESFPLTVTSAQKNPTAFYLCASSSGRALEQFFGPGTRLTVL.

J is TRBJ2-5 and V is TRBV3-1 (or the pseudogene TRBV3-2); 7 bases are a match to TRBD1. The CDR3 covers 15 residues. The junction had 9 bases not matched to a gene; V was cut back by 4 bases and J by 4 bases. Germline CDR1 is LGHDT and CDR2 is YNNKEL (reference sequence). The CDR3 reads CASSLGTVLGETQYF. The CDR3 coding sequence is TGTGCCAGCAGCCTGGGGACAGTTCTTGGAGAGACCCAGTACTTC.

The chain couples TRBV3-1 (or the pseudogene TRBV3-2) to TRBJ1-4; D is undetermined. The CDR3 is 16 amino acids. The V gene's germline CDR1 is LGHDT and CDR2 YNNKEL (reference sequence). Trimming removed 3 bases at V and 0 bases at J, with 11 bases between. CDR3 protein: CASSHGHVATNEKLFF. The CDR3 DNA reads TGTGCCAGCAGCCATGGTCACGTAGCAACTAATGAAAAACTGTTTTTT.

The CDR3 here is CASSDGQGAGELFF. In nucleotides, the CDR3 is TGTGCCAGCAGTGACGGACAGGGGGCCGGGGAGCTGTTTTTT. The chain is built from TRBV6-4 and TRBJ2-2; TRBD1 agrees at 10 bases. V dropped 2 bases and J dropped 6; count of bases not matched to a gene: 0. CDR1 is MRHNA, CDR2 SNTAGT, per germline. This CDR3 comprises 14 residues.

This chain connects TRBV27 to TRBJ2-1, with D possibly TRBD1 on 6 matching bases. Trimming shortened V by 7 bases and J by 4 bases, and 20 bases separated the two germline ends. Looked up from germline, CDR1 is MNHEY and CDR2 is SMNVEV (reference sequence). CDR3 length: 16 amino acids. The CDR3 loop is CASNAKRIQGYNEQFF. Here the CDR3 DNA reads TGTGCCAGCAACGCCAAAAGGATCCAGGGGTACAATGAGCAGTTCTTC.

The chain combines TRBV4-2 with TRBJ1-2, with unresolved D. V lost 2 bases, J lost 4 bases, and 20 bases lay in between. Germline CDR1 and CDR2: LGHNA and YNFKEQ. The CDR3 extends over 17 amino acids. The CDR3 loop reads CASSQQLDLTSGYGYTF. The CDR3 nucleotides are TGTGCCAGCAGCCAACAACTCGACTTGACCTCAGGCTATGGCTACACCTTC.

The chain uses TRBV6-1 and TRBJ2-5; TRBD2 might be the D (7 bases). This CDR3 comprises 13 residues. The V gene lost 8 bases and the J gene lost 5 bases, with 15 bases spanning the gap. CDR1 MNHNS and CDR2 SASEGT come from the germline V gene. The CDR3 loop is CASARGAEETQYF. The CDR3 DNA reads as TGTGCCAGCGCCCGGGGGGCGGAGGAGACCCAGTACTTC.

The V call is TRBV27, the J call TRBJ2-3; no definite D call. Per germline, CDR1 MNHEY and CDR2 SMNVEV (reference sequence). The CDR3 is made up of 14 amino acids. The germline V and J ends were trimmed by 5 bases and 3 bases, with 12 bases remaining between them. The CDR3 spells CASSPSGWTDTQYF. The CDR3 bases are TGTGCCAGCAGTCCATCCGGGTGGACAGATACGCAGTATTTT.

CDR3 sequence: CASSLAGTYNEQFF. CDR3 DNA sequence: TGTGCCAGCAGCCTGGCGGGTACCTACAATGAGCAGTTCTTC. This rearrangement joins TRBV13 to TRBJ2-1; perhaps TRBD2 as D (5 bases). The CDR3 has 14 residues. Trimming left V 5 bases short and J 2 bases short, with 10 bases between. Germline loops: CDR1 PRHDT, CDR2 FYEKMQ (reference sequence).

CDR3 bases: TGTGCCAGCAGCTCCAGGGTGCATTCACCCCTCCACTTT. Its protein is CASSSRVHSPLHF. V gene TRBV6-5 combines with J gene TRBJ1-6, with D possibly being TRBD1 (5 bases). The germline gives CDR1 MNHEY, CDR2 SVGAGI. There are 13 residues in the CDR3. V was pared by 6 bases and J by 8 bases, with 11 bases between.

The rearrangement links TRBV6-6 to TRBJ1-5; D is uncertain. Trimming removed 2 bases from V and 3 bases from J, with 8 bases in between. This CDR3 region has 14 residues. The germline CDR1 and CDR2 sequences are MNHNY and SVGAGI (reference sequence). CDR3 residues: CASSYMTINQPQHF. In DNA, the CDR3 is TGTGCCAGCAGTTACATGACAATCAATCAGCCCCAGCATTTT.

The chain carries TRBV28 and TRBJ1-2; tentatively, D is TRBD1 (5 bases). The CDR3 runs to 14 residues. CDR1 and CDR2 (germline): MDHEN, SYDVKM. V lost 5 bases, J lost 7 bases, and 17 bases lay in between. CDR3 nucleotides: TGTGCCAGCAGTCGCCCAGGGAGGCTACTTGGCTACACCTTC. Translating gives CASSRPGRLLGYTF.

The chain links TRBV29-1 to TRBJ2-4, with D possibly TRBD2 on 6 matching bases. The CDR3 covers 13 residues. From germline, CDR1 is SQVTM and CDR2 ANQGSEA. V was clipped by 4 bases and J by 8 bases, with 15 bases between them. DNA for the CDR3: TGCAGCGTTGTACTCGGGAGTGGATACATTCAGTACTTC. The encoded protein is CSVVLGSGYIQYF.

The chain links TRBV4-1 to TRBJ1-3, with D maybe TRBD1 (6 bases). From germline, CDR1 is MGHRA and CDR2 YSYEKL. There are 18 residues in the CDR3. V was trimmed by 3 bases and J by 0 bases, leaving 18 bases between them. CDR3 sequence (DNA): TGCGCCAGCAGCCAGGGATGGGGGCCGGATCTCTCTGGAAACACCATATATTTT. Translated, it gives CASSQGWGPDLSGNTIYF.

The chain couples TRBV7-3 to TRBJ2-2; 8 positions match TRBD1. The CDR3 sequence is 15 residues long. The ends lost 3 bases at V and 0 bases at J; junction bases unmatched: 0. Germline V gives CDR1 SGHTA, CDR2 FQGTGA. In nucleotides, the CDR3 is TGTGCCAGCAGCTTGGGACAGGCGAACACCGGGGAGCTGTTTTTT. This codes for CASSLGQANTGELFF.